These 28 T cell receptor beta chains were all obtained from the same sample, sequenced in a study of beta chain features in type 1 diabetes (dated by TCRdb to the late 2010s). Library method: the immunoSEQ multiplex PCR assay. The entire amount of isolated RNA was reverse transcribed using the High Capacity cDNA Reverse Transcription Kit, so the sequenced TCRB transcripts were expressed ones. TCRdb holds this immuneACCESS table with in-frame rearrangements only. Some clones are missing; in checked studies, unresolved V genes explain under half, and the rest has no known cause. This sample is represented by around 250,000 clones; 27% of them were singletons. 3.5% to 4% of the sample belongs to the ten largest clones. Material: central memory CD4+ T cells from blood. The receptor source for this set is a young man in good health.

The rearrangement joins TRBV30 to TRBJ2-3; D unresolved. The germline CDR1 and CDR2 sequences are GTSNPN and SVGIG (reference sequence). The V gene lost 3 bases and the J gene lost 6 bases, with 13 bases spanning the gap. The CDR3 is 13 amino acids. The CDR3 here is CAWSFSPRDTQYF. The CDR3 DNA sequence: TGTGCCTGGAGCTTTAGCCCTCGGGATACGCAGTATTTT.

This rearrangement joins TRBV11-2 to TRBJ2-3; 7 bases match TRBD2. The germline CDR1 and CDR2 sequences are SGHAT and FQNNGV. CDR3 length equals 17 residues. V was pared by 1 base and J by 7 bases, with 14 bases of the junction left unmatched. CDR3 sequence: CASSLVPGLAAQYTQYF. The CDR3 DNA sequence: TGTGCCAGCAGCTTAGTCCCCGGGCTAGCGGCACAATATACGCAGTATTTT.

There are a few counts of this clone. The chain carries TRBV29-1 and TRBJ2-2, with TRBD2 as a possible D gene (7 bases). Germline loops: CDR1 SQVTM, CDR2 ANQGSEA. V dropped 6 bases and J dropped 4 bases, with 12 bases sitting between them. The length of the CDR3 is 13 residues. The CDR3: CSVEGGTTGELFF. The CDR3 coding sequence is TGCAGCGTCGAGGGGGGGACCACCGGGGAGCTGTTTTTT.

This clone turned up a few times. V is TRBV5-1 and J is TRBJ2-7, with D possibly matching TRBD1 (6 bases). Germline V gene sequence: CDR1 SGHRS, CDR2 YFSETQ. Deletions cut 4 bases from V and 3 bases from J, with 17 bases between. There are 15 residues in the CDR3. CDR3 DNA sequence: TGCGCCAGCAGCGCAATCAGGGGCTCGAACTACGAGCAGTACTTC. Residues: CASSAIRGSNYEQYF.

At least ten counts were recorded for this clone. This chain connects TRBV25-1 to TRBJ1-1; 7 bases are shared with TRBD1. J lost 1 base, V lost 4 bases, and 3 bases had no gene match. The CDR3 covers 14 residues. The germline gives CDR1 MGHDK, CDR2 SYGVNS. CDR3 region: CASSGGQTNTEAFF. The CDR3 region has the DNA TGTGCCAGCAGTGGGGGACAGACGAACACTGAAGCTTTCTTT.

This clone came up a few times. The chain joins TRBV19 to TRBJ1-5; no clear D gene. V lost 5 bases and J lost 3, with 8 bases in between. In germline, CDR1 is LNHDA, CDR2 SQIVND (reference sequence). The CDR3 has 13 residues. In DNA form, the CDR3 reads TGTGCCAGTAGTGGTCGGATCAATCAGCCCCAGCATTTT. It codes for CASSGRINQPQHF.

This clone has more than one count but fewer than ten. The rearrangement joins TRBV14 to TRBJ2-1; D is undetermined. Trimming shortened V by 0 bases and J by 5 bases, and 11 bases separated the two germline ends. The CDR3 extends over 15 amino acids. Germline V gene data show CDR1 as SGHDN and CDR2 as FVKESK. This CDR3 is CASSQDWSLDNEQFF. For the CDR3, the DNA is TGTGCCAGCAGCCAAGACTGGTCTTTGGACAATGAGCAGTTCTTC.

The table lists this clone with a few counts. The rearrangement uses TRBV30 and TRBJ1-5; 10 bases match TRBD1. The CDR3 is made up of 13 amino acids. J gave up 6 bases and V 5 bases, and 4 bases lay outside the gene matches. Looked up from germline, CDR1 is GTSNPN and CDR2 is SVGIG (reference sequence). In DNA form, the CDR3 reads TGTGCCTGGGGACAGGGGGGAGGTCAGCCCCAGCATTTT. Residues: CAWGQGGGQPQHF.

A few counts support this clone. The V gene is TRBV2, the J gene TRBJ1-1; D remains ambiguous. V lost 5 bases and J 1 base, leaving 11 bases between the germline ends. Germline V lookup: CDR1 SNHLY, CDR2 FYNNEI. The CDR3 has 14 residues. The CDR3 here is CASSPTLGNTEAFF. In nucleotides, the CDR3 is TGTGCCAGCAGTCCCACCCTGGGGAACACTGAAGCTTTCTTT.

This chain connects TRBV29-1 to TRBJ2-7; D may match TRBD1 or TRBD2 (5 bases each). CDR1 and CDR2 from the germline V gene are SQVTM and ANQGSEA. With 4 bases removed from V and 6 bases from J, the gap between germline ends came to 13 bases. The CDR3 consists of 12 residues. The CDR3 protein is CSVVLLRGEQYF. CDR3 DNA sequence: TGCAGCGTTGTGTTACTGAGGGGCGAGCAGTACTTC.

This clone has only a few counts. V usage is TRBV28 and J usage is TRBJ2-3; D is unclear. CDR1 and CDR2 (germline): MDHEN, SYDVKM. Trimming pared 5 bases from V and 1 base from J, leaving 10 bases between. This CDR3 contains 14 residues. This chain's CDR3 is CASSPQRGTDTQYF. CDR3 nucleotide sequence: TGTGCCAGCAGTCCACAAAGGGGCACAGATACGCAGTATTTT. The full variable domain, rest sourced from reference TRBV28 and TRBJ2-3, is DVKVTQSSRYLVKRTGEKVFLECVQDMDHENMFWYRQDPGLGLRLIYFSYDVKMKEKGDIPEGYSVSREKKERFSLILESASTNQTSMYLCASSPQRGTDTQYFGPGTRLTVL.

The chain links TRBV4-2 to TRBJ2-1, with 7 bases that match TRBD1. This CDR3 spans 15 amino acids. Per germline, CDR1 LGHNA and CDR2 YNFKEQ. V was clipped by 0 bases and J by 9 bases; unmatched bases: 8. The DNA of the CDR3 is TGTGCCAGCAGCCAAGATGGATCTGAGGGGGCTGAGCAGTTCTTC. This gives the protein CASSQDGSEGAEQFF.

This clone came up a few times. This sequence joins TRBV19 and TRBJ2-1, with 14 positions matching TRBD2. After removal of 9 bases from V and 9 bases from J, the junction contained 7 bases not matched to a gene. The CDR3 is made up of 14 amino acids. Germline V CDR1 and CDR2: LNHDA, SQIVND (reference sequence). The CDR3 loop is CASKGLAGAGEQFF. The CDR3 DNA follows: TGTGCCAGCAAGGGACTAGCGGGAGCAGGTGAGCAGTTCTTC.

This rearrangement joins TRBV28 to TRBJ2-5; D is ambiguous. There are 13 residues in the CDR3. Trimming left V 3 bases short and J 4 bases short, with 9 bases between. CDR1 is MDHEN, CDR2 SYDVKM, per germline. The CDR3 loop is CASSFMALETQYF. CDR3 coding DNA: TGTGCCAGCAGTTTTATGGCGCTAGAGACCCAGTACTTC. Looking up the rest from reference TRBV28 and TRBJ2-5 gives the full variable domain: DVKVTQSSRYLVKRTGEKVFLECVQDMDHENMFWYRQDPGLGLRLIYFSYDVKMKEKGDIPEGYSVSREKKERFSLILESASTNQTSMYLCASSFMALETQYFGPGTRLLVL.

J is TRBJ1-1 and V is TRBV6-1; 9 nucleotides match TRBD1. J gave up 1 base and V 4 bases, and 4 bases lay outside the gene matches. This CDR3 spans 15 amino acids. Germline CDR1 is MNHNS and CDR2 is SASEGT. The DNA for the CDR3 is TGTGCCAGCAGTGTGTCGACAGGGGGGAACACTGAAGCTTTCTTT. Protein: CASSVSTGGNTEAFF.

V and J are TRBV28 and TRBJ1-5; 7 nucleotides agree with TRBD1. The CDR3 consists of 15 residues. CDR1 and CDR2 from the germline V gene are MDHEN and SYDVKM. Trimming took 6 bases from V and 0 from J; bases not matched to a gene: 5. The CDR3 loop is CASRLGTDSNQPQHF. Here the CDR3 DNA reads TGTGCCAGCAGACTCGGGACAGATAGCAATCAGCCCCAGCATTTT.

V gene TRBV27 combines with J gene TRBJ2-1; 8 positions match TRBD2. The CDR3 has 16 residues. The V segment lost 4 bases and the J segment 3 bases; nucleotides outside the gene matches: 8. Germline values: CDR1 MNHEY, CDR2 SMNVEV (reference sequence). In DNA form, the CDR3 reads TGTGCCAGCAGTTACCGGATACGGGGGGGCTACAATGAGCAGTTCTTC. Residues: CASSYRIRGGYNEQFF.

This clone was counted only a few times. V gene TRBV29-1 combines with J gene TRBJ2-7; 11 nucleotides line up with TRBD2. CDR1 and CDR2 from the germline V gene are SQVTM and ANQGSEA. Losses at the gene ends were 6 bases for V and 0 bases for J; bases not matched to a gene: 4. There are 14 residues in the CDR3. The CDR3: CSVTSGASSYEQYF. The CDR3 DNA reads as TGCAGCGTGACTAGCGGGGCTAGCTCCTACGAGCAGTACTTC.

This chain uses TRBV5-4 with TRBJ2-3; D uncertain. The V and J ends lost 3 bases and 4 bases respectively, with 9 bases between them. CDR3 size: 13 residues. Germline CDR1 reads SGHNT; CDR2 reads YYREEE (reference sequence). This CDR3 reads CASSSPRADTQYF. The DNA for the CDR3 is TGTGCCAGCAGCTCCCCTCGTGCAGATACGCAGTATTTT.

The chain employs TRBV28 and TRBJ2-5, with TRBD2 matching 10 bases. Germline CDR1 reads MDHEN; CDR2 reads SYDVKM. This CDR3 comprises 15 residues. The ends lost 3 bases at V and 2 bases at J; junction bases unmatched: 3. The CDR3 reads CASSFTSGAQETQYF. The CDR3 bases are TGTGCCAGCAGTTTCACTAGCGGGGCACAAGAGACCCAGTACTTC.

This chain links TRBV2 with TRBJ2-3; D unclear. This CDR3 is built from 15 residues. Germline CDR1 is SNHLY and CDR2 is FYNNEI. The CDR3 sequence: CSRRPPSGRRDTQYF. DNA of the CDR3: TGTTCACGCAGGCCCCCCTCCGGCCGTCGGGATACGCAGTATTTT.

In DNA form, the CDR3 reads TGCGCCAGCAGCCAGGGACAGGGAATTTCCACTGAAGCTTTCTTT. As protein: CASSQGQGISTEAFF. The rearrangement links TRBV4-3 to TRBJ1-1; 9 nucleotides agree with TRBD1. Looked up from germline, CDR1 is LGHNA and CDR2 is YSLEER. There are 15 residues in the CDR3. Germline trimming cut 3 bases from V and 4 bases from J; bases unmatched to any gene: 6.

This chain uses TRBV27 with TRBJ2-7; TRBD2 matches at 9 bases. Trimming cost V 3 bases and J 9 bases; bases outside gene matches: 6. The CDR3 has 13 amino acids. From germline, CDR1 is MNHEY and CDR2 SMNVEV (reference sequence). The CDR3 DNA sequence: TGTGCCAGCAGTTTCGGGACTAGCTCGGCGCAGTACTTC. Its protein product is CASSFGTSSAQYF.

This clone was counted between two and nine times. The CDR3 region is CASSLAGVHTGELFF. The CDR3 DNA is TGTGCCAGTAGCTTAGCGGGAGTTCACACCGGGGAGCTGTTTTTT. This chain links TRBV19 with TRBJ2-2; the match to TRBD2 covers 9 bases. This CDR3 region has 15 residues. Germline assignment: CDR1 LNHDA and CDR2 SQIVND (reference sequence). J gave up 3 bases and V 6 bases, and 5 bases lay outside the gene matches.

The chain uses TRBV7-2 and TRBJ2-3; TRBD2 aligns across 11 bases. Unmatched junction bases numbered 10, after V lost 5 bases and J lost 0 bases. Germline CDR1 is SGHTA and CDR2 is FQGNSA. CDR3 length equals 18 residues. For the CDR3, the DNA is TGTGCCAGCAGCCCCGGGACTAGCGGAGCAAGAAGCACAGATACGCAGTATTTT. Its translation: CASSPGTSGARSTDTQYF.

Ten or more counts support this clone. V gene TRBV7-9 combines with J gene TRBJ2-3, with D unclear. The CDR3 contains 13 residues. CDR1 and CDR2 (germline): SEHNR, FQNEAQ (reference sequence). The V gene lost 1 base and the J gene lost 14 bases, with 16 bases spanning the gap. Here the CDR3 reads CASSLESTLARYF. The DNA of the CDR3 is TGTGCCAGCAGCTTAGAGTCTACCCTGGCGAGGTATTTT.

V and J are TRBV4-3 and TRBJ2-7; 7 nucleotides agree with TRBD2. CDR3 length: 15 amino acids. The junction had 5 bases not matched to a gene; V was cut back by 0 bases and J by 3 bases. Germline-derived CDR1 and CDR2 are LGHNA and YSLEER. CDR3 nucleotide sequence: TGCGCCAGCAGCCAAGATTGGGCTAGCGGCTACGAGCAGTACTTC. Translating it yields CASSQDWASGYEQYF.

The genes are TRBV6-5 and TRBJ1-1; a possible D gene is TRBD1 (6 bases). The CDR3 is 14 residues long. CDR1 is MNHEY, CDR2 SVGAGI, per germline. Trimming cost V 0 bases and J 11 bases, with 16 bases left between them. The CDR3 reads CASSYSPGHREAFF. The CDR3 nucleotides read TGTGCCAGCAGTTACTCTCCGGGGCACAGGGAGGCTTTCTTT.